The present entry profiles one T cell receptor beta chain with its context. The data belong to a study of PD-1 blockade in classical Hodgkin lymphoma. Assay: immunoSEQ multiplex PCR; the TCRdb copy retains only in-frame clones and omits some. The sample holds roughly 27,000 clones, about 90% seen once. The ends were cut back, 1 base at V and 0 bases at J, with 11 bases in the middle. This CDR3 has 15 residues. The germline CDR1 and CDR2 sequences are SGHRS and YFSETQ. Time point indicated: newly diagnosed, previously untreated cHL patient sample. Magnetic depletion of unwanted cells isolated CD4+ T cells from thawed PBMCs. A comparison was provided by newly diagnosed, untreated classical Hodgkin lymphoma PBMCs.

Sample: CD4+ T cells from blood. This rearrangement joins TRBV5-1 to TRBJ2-7; D perhaps matches TRBD2 (5 bases). The clonotype originates from a human donor with classical Hodgkin lymphoma. In DNA, the CDR3 is TGCGCCAGCAGCTTGAGGGAGCGGAGCTCCTACGAGCAGTACTTC. Translation gives CASSLRERSSYEQYF.